Presented here are 20 T cell receptor beta chains from one specimen sequenced in a study of blood T cell repertoires in COVID-19. Sequencing used immunoSEQ multiplex PCR; TCRdb keeps in-frame clones, though not all of them. This sample has roughly 130,000 clones; 80% to 90% occur once, and the top ten carry more than 3.5%. The sequenced sample was peripheral blood. Receptor source: a woman in her sixties or seventies with acute or convalescent COVID-19.

The chain carries TRBV3-1 (or the pseudogene TRBV3-2) and TRBJ2-3, with 16 bases identical to TRBD2. V shed 2 bases and J 4 bases; nucleotides not matched to a gene: 12. Germline CDR1 LGHDT, CDR2 YNNKEL (reference sequence). This CDR3 has 20 residues. The CDR3 bases are TGTGCCAGCAGCCAACGACAACCGGGACTAGCGGGAGGGGTCCCAGATACGCAGTATTTT. Its protein is CASSQRQPGLAGGVPDTQYF.

This chain uses TRBV27 with TRBJ2-5; 8 bases align to TRBD2. The CDR3 runs 15 residues. CDR1 MNHEY and CDR2 SMNVEV come from the germline V gene (reference sequence). V lost 8 bases to trimming and J lost 6 bases; unmatched junction nucleotides: 14. CDR3 in DNA: TGTGCCAGCGCGACCTTCCCGGGACTAGGGAAGACCCAGTACTTC. This sequence encodes CASATFPGLGKTQYF.

A word on this clone: Other DNA sequences from this sample encode an identical CDR3 as well. The rearrangement uses TRBV7-3 and TRBJ1-6; the match to TRBD1 covers 8 bases. V dropped 2 bases and J dropped 7; count of bases not matched to a gene: 1. There are 14 residues in the CDR3. Germline loops: CDR1 SGHTA, CDR2 FQGTGA. CDR3 nucleotides: TGTGCCAGCAGCTTACGGGACAGGAATTCACCCCTCCACTTT. It is translated as CASSLRDRNSPLHF.

The CDR3 loop is CASSLGGLADNEQYF. CDR3 coding DNA: TGCGCCAGCAGCTTGGGGGGACTAGCGGATAACGAGCAGTACTTC. The chain has TRBV5-1 and TRBJ2-7; 11 bases are a match to TRBD2. The ends lost 0 bases at V and 5 bases at J; junction bases unmatched: 4. The CDR3 is made up of 15 amino acids. Germline lookup yields CDR1 SGHRS and CDR2 YFSETQ.

CDR3 residues: CASSSHGGTSGSQTQYF. CDR3 bases: TGTGCCAGCAGCTCCCATGGGGGGACTAGCGGGAGCCAGACGCAGTATTTT. The chain uses TRBV7-9 and TRBJ2-3, with 14 bases lining up with TRBD2. V lost 4 bases to trimming and J lost 9 bases; unmatched junction nucleotides: 12. Germline V gives CDR1 SEHNR, CDR2 FQNEAQ (reference sequence). This CDR3 has 17 amino acids.

The genes are TRBV3-1 (or the pseudogene TRBV3-2) and TRBJ2-3, with 7 bases aligning to TRBD2. This CDR3 spans 16 amino acids. V trimming: 6 bases; J trimming: 2 bases; junction bases outside the gene matches: 11. The germline CDR1 and CDR2 sequences are LGHDT and YNNKEL (reference sequence). This chain's CDR3 is CASSSPTSIPTDTQYF. Written as DNA, the CDR3 is TGTGCCAGCAGTTCACCGACTAGCATACCCACAGATACGCAGTATTTT.

The V call is TRBV21-1, the J call TRBJ1-4. TRBV21-1 is marked as a pseudogene. The length of the CDR3 is 12 residues. In DNA, the CDR3 is TGTGCCAGCAGCTCTCGTAATGAAAAACTGTTTTTT. Its protein is CASSSRNEKLFF.

The CDR3, as DNA: TGTGCCAGCAGTTGGACTAGCGGGGAGACCCAGTACTTC. Residues: CASSWTSGETQYF. This rearrangement joins TRBV12-3 or TRBV12-4 to TRBJ2-5; 11 nucleotides agree with TRBD2. Trimming removed 4 bases from V and 5 bases from J; junction bases left unmatched: 0. CDR3 length: 13 residues.

J is TRBJ2-2 and V is TRBV19, with 13 bases aligning to TRBD2. This CDR3 has 19 amino acids. Germline-derived CDR1 and CDR2 are LNHDA and SQIVND (reference sequence). V shed 3 bases and J 7 bases; nucleotides not matched to a gene: 14. CDR3 nucleotides: TGTGCCAGTAGTATCTTGGGACTAGCGGGATCAACCGTTGGCGGGGAGCTGTTTTTT. Protein sequence: CASSILGLAGSTVGGELFF.

The chain carries TRBV28 and TRBJ1-5; D may be TRBD1 (5 bases). The V end lost 2 bases, the J end lost 4 bases, and 9 bases lay between the germline ends. Germline V gene sequence: CDR1 MDHEN, CDR2 SYDVKM. The CDR3 has 14 amino acids. The CDR3 DNA follows: TGTGCCAGCAGTTTAAGACAGCTTAATCAGCCCCAGCATTTT. The encoded protein is CASSLRQLNQPQHF.

This sequence joins TRBV2 and TRBJ2-5, with D unclear. Germline V gene data show CDR1 as SNHLY and CDR2 as FYNNEI. V lost 2 bases to trimming and J lost 7 bases, with 5 bases between them. The CDR3 runs to 11 residues. In DNA form, the CDR3 reads TGTGCCAGCAGTGAATTATCGACCCAGTACTTC. It translates to CASSELSTQYF. Based on the CDR3 plus reference TRBV2 and TRBJ2-5, the full variable domain is EPEVTQTPSHQVTQMGQEVILRCVPISNHLYFYWYRQILGQKVEFLVSFYNNEISEKSEIFDDQFSVERPDGSNFTLKIRSTKLEDSAMYFCASSELSTQYFGPGTRLLVL.

The chain employs TRBV24-1 and TRBJ1-2; D ambiguous. Between the trimmed V and J ends, which lost 4 bases and 4 bases, there was a span of 15 bases. CDR1 and CDR2 (germline): KGHDR, SFDVKD. The CDR3 has 15 residues. In DNA, the CDR3 is TGTGCCACCAGTGACGGGAAAAGGGCCAGCTATGGCTACACCTTC. The encoded protein is CATSDGKRASYGYTF.

The rearrangement links TRBV6-5 to TRBJ1-4, with D possibly being TRBD1 (6 bases). The CDR3 spans 14 residues. V was pared by 2 bases and J by 8 bases, with 12 bases between. Germline V gives CDR1 MNHEY, CDR2 SVGAGI. The CDR3 spells CASSYGGAGEKLFF. CDR3 in DNA: TGTGCCAGCAGTTACGGGGGGGCTGGAGAAAAACTGTTTTTT.

This chain joins TRBV19 and TRBJ2-1; TRBD1 agrees at 7 bases. V lost 7 bases to trimming and J lost 2 bases; unmatched junction nucleotides: 8. In germline, CDR1 is LNHDA, CDR2 SQIVND (reference sequence). This CDR3 is built from 15 residues. CDR3 coding DNA: TGTGCCAGTATGGCCGGGACAGCGACCTACAATGAGCAGTTCTTC. Protein sequence: CASMAGTATYNEQFF.

J is TRBJ1-2 and V is TRBV7-8; 9 bases align to TRBD1. The V gene's germline CDR1 is SGHVS and CDR2 FQNEAQ. This CDR3 is built from 15 residues. V gave up 5 bases and J gave up 1 base; unmatched junction bases: 5. CDR3 loop: CASSGAGQGNYGYTF. For the CDR3, the DNA is TGTGCCAGCAGCGGGGCGGGACAGGGTAACTATGGCTACACCTTC.

This clone was detected a few times. The V call is TRBV5-1, the J call TRBJ1-5, with D possibly matching TRBD1 (6 bases). Germline-derived CDR1 and CDR2 are SGHRS and YFSETQ. The V end lost 0 bases, the J end lost 3 bases, and 10 bases lay between the germline ends. This CDR3 is 15 amino acids long. The CDR3 nucleotides are TGCGCCAGCAGCTTGGAGACAGGCAACAATCAGCCCCAGCATTTT. Its translation is CASSLETGNNQPQHF.

The rearrangement uses TRBV6-5 and TRBJ2-2, with 10 bases that match TRBD2. The V gene end was trimmed by 7 bases and the J gene end by 5 bases; junction bases not matched to a gene: 7. The CDR3 length is 15 residues. Germline V gives CDR1 MNHEY, CDR2 SVGAGI. In nucleotides, the CDR3 is TGTGCCAGCACCGGACTAGCGGCGGGAACCGGGGAGCTGTTTTTT. Protein product: CASTGLAAGTGELFF.

This chain joins TRBV19 and TRBJ2-1, with 9 bases lining up with TRBD2. The CDR3 covers 17 residues. The germline V gene encodes CDR1 LNHDA and CDR2 SQIVND (reference sequence). V dropped 4 bases and J dropped 9; count of bases not matched to a gene: 16. In DNA, the CDR3 is TGTGCCAGTAGTAGACTGAGGACAGGACTAGCGCCACCTGAGCAGTTCTTC. This gives the protein CASSRLRTGLAPPEQFF.

The V gene is TRBV9, the J gene TRBJ1-5, with a weak D call TRBD1 (6 bases). The germline CDR1 and CDR2 sequences are SGDLS and YYNGEE. The CDR3 length is 15 residues. Trimming pared 0 bases from V and 6 bases from J, leaving 13 bases between. The CDR3 DNA follows: TGTGCCAGCAGCGTAGGAGACCTAGGGGGTCAGCCCCAGCATTTT. Encoded protein: CASSVGDLGGQPQHF.

The chain carries TRBV19 and TRBJ2-3; 7 bases match TRBD1. The germline CDR1 and CDR2 sequences are LNHDA and SQIVND (reference sequence). The trim removed 9 bases at V and 6 bases at J, leaving 9 bases unmatched. CDR3 length: 13 residues. CDR3 loop: CASSSTGRDTQYF. As DNA, the CDR3 is TGTGCCAGCTCCTCGACAGGGCGGGATACGCAGTATTTT.